This T cell receptor beta chain appears in the sequencing data of a study of preoperative IRX-2 immunotherapy in early breast cancer. The CDR3 spans 16 residues. J lost 5 bases, V lost 2 bases, and 5 bases had no gene match. Per germline, CDR1 MDHEN and CDR2 SYDVKM. Sequencing was performed with immunoSEQ multiplex PCR; in TCRdb, only in-frame clones are kept and a portion is missing. In the table there are 30,000 to 35,000 clones, over 90% of which are singletons. As to treatment: preoperative locoregional IRX-2 cytokine immunotherapy. Preoperative locoregional IRX-2 cytokine immunotherapy was tested in the phase Ib source study.

Sampling was conducted from a patient treated with IRX-2 immunotherapy. This receptor was taken from a human donor with breast cancer. This sequence joins TRBV28 and TRBJ1-6, with 8 bases lining up with TRBD1. The CDR3 region has the DNA TGTGCCAGCAGTTTAGTCGGACAGGGTAATAATTCACCCCTCCACTTT. Translation: CASSLVGQGNNSPLHF.